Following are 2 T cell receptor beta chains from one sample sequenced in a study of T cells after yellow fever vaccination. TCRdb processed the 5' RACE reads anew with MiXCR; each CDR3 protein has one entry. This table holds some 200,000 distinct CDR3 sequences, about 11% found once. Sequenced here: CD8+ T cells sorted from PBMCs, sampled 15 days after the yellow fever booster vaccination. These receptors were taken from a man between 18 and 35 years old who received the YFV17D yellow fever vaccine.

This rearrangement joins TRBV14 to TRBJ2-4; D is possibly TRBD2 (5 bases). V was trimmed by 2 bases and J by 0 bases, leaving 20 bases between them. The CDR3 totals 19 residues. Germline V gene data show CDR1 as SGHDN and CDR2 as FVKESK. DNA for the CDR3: TGTGCCAGCAGCCAATCGAGGCGGGCAGGAGGTCTAGCCAAAAACATTCAGTACTTC. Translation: CASSQSRRAGGLAKNIQYF.

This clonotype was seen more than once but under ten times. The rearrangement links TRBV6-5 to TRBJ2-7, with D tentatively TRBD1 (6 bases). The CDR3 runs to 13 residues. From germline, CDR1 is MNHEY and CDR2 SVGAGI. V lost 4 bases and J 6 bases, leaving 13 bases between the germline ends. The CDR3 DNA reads TGTGCCAGCAGTTCAGGGCAGGGGCGCGAGCAGTACGTC. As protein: CASSSGQGREQYV.